The T cell receptor (beta chain) under discussion was sequenced for a study of monozygotic twins with cystic fibrosis. Overall study findings and caveats: In this small cohort, shared CDR3 numbers showed no association with age, concordance or disease severity. Monozygotic CF twin pairs shared significantly more nucleotide-identical clonotypes than unrelated CF individuals did. In 13 of 16 pairs, V gene usage was closest to the co-twin's.

Libraries were prepared by immunoSEQ multiplex PCR; TCRdb keeps only in-frame clonotypes and omits some of them. The sample has around 34,000 clones, around 90% seen once; the top ten hold approximately 0.9%. Worth noting for this clone: Its antigen is as yet unknown.

The germline gives CDR1 SGHTA, CDR2 FQGNSA. The CDR3 runs 12 residues. Trimming removed 4 bases at V and 6 bases at J, with 9 bases between. This receptor was identified in a girl aged 2 to 9 with cystic fibrosis. This rearrangement joins TRBV7-2 to TRBJ1-1; D gene uncertain. The sequenced material came from blood. The CDR3 region is CASSSPVSEAFF. DNA of the CDR3: TGTGCCAGCAGCTCCCCCGTCTCTGAAGCTTTCTTT.